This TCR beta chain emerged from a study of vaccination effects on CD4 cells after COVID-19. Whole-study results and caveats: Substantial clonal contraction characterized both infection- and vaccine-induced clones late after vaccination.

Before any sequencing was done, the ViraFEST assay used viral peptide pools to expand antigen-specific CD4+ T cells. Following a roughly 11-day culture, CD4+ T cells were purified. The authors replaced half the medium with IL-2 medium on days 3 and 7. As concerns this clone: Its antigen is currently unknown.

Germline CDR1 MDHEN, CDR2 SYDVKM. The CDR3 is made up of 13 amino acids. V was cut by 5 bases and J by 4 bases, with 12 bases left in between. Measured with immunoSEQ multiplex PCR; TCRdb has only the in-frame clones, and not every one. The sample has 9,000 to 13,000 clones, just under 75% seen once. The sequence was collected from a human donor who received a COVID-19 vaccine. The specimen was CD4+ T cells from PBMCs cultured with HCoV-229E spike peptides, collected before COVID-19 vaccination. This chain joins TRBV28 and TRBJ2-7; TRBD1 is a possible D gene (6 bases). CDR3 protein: CASSTNRVYEQYF. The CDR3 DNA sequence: TGTGCCAGCAGTACGAACAGGGTATACGAGCAGTACTTC.